These T cell receptor beta chains were read from a single sample in a study of blood T cell repertoires in COVID-19. Libraries were prepared by immunoSEQ multiplex PCR; TCRdb keeps only in-frame clonotypes and omits some of them. The repertoire holds about 100,000 clones, around 87% seen once, with 15% to 20% in the top ten. The sample was peripheral blood. The receptor set was obtained from a human donor in a cohort sampled during active COVID-19. CDR3s include the opening cysteine and the closing phenylalanine or tryptophan. A D gene is named only where the DNA matches it firmly. The size of a clone is reported for some rows only, either as once, few or many, or as a class for expanded clones.

J gene	D gene	V gene	clone size	CDR3 length	CDR3 protein	CDR3 DNA
TRBJ1-6	.	TRBV18	once	16	CASSPDSRSYNSPLHF	TGTGCCAGCTCACCAGACAGCCGCTCCTATAATTCACCCCTCCACTTT
TRBJ1-4	.	TRBV5-1	.	14	CASSLSATNEKLFF	TGCGCCAGCAGCTTGAGCGCAACTAATGAAAAACTGTTTTTT
TRBJ2-3	.	TRBV2	.	16	CASSAGTSLFTDTQYF	TGTGCCAGCAGTGCCGGTACTTCCCTTTTCACAGATACGCAGTATTTT
TRBJ2-1	TRBD1	TRBV10-3	.	15	CAISESTGELMEQFF	TGTGCCATCAGTGAGTCGACAGGGGAATTAATGGAGCAGTTCTTC
TRBJ2-5	.	TRBV19	once	12	CASRDYQETQYF	TGTGCCAGTCGGGACTACCAAGAGACCCAGTACTTC
TRBJ1-5	.	TRBV19	.	16	CASSILGARGNQPQHF	TGTGCCAGTAGTATCCTAGGGGCTCGGGGCAATCAGCCCCAGCATTTT
TRBJ2-2	.	TRBV10-3	.	15	CAVGGRGVGTGELFF	TGTGCCGTTGGGGGCAGGGGTGTTGGGACCGGGGAGCTGTTTTTT
TRBJ1-4	.	TRBV7-2	many	13	CASSSTMGEKLFF	TGTGCCAGCAGCTCAACTATGGGTGAAAAACTGTTTTTT
TRBJ2-3	TRBD2	TRBV3-1/TRBV3-2	.	17	CASSPTIAGAPSDTQYF	TGTGCCAGCAGCCCCACCATAGCGGGAGCTCCTTCGGATACGCAGTATTTT
TRBJ2-2	TRBD1	TRBV7-6	few	15	CASSSTGQPTGELFF	TGTGCCAGCAGCTCGACGGGACAGCCGACCGGGGAGCTGTTTTTT
TRBJ1-5	TRBD1	TRBV9	.	14	CASSEQGANQPQHF	TGTGCCAGCAGCGAACAGGGGGCGAATCAGCCCCAGCATTTT
TRBJ2-7	TRBD2	TRBV11-2	.	14	CASSAVMGGNEQYF	TGTGCCAGCAGCGCCGTCATGGGGGGGAACGAGCAGTACTTC
TRBJ2-3	.	TRBV4-1	.	16	CASSQQTGSSTDTQYF	TGCGCCAGCAGCCAGCAAACAGGATCTAGCACAGATACGCAGTATTTT